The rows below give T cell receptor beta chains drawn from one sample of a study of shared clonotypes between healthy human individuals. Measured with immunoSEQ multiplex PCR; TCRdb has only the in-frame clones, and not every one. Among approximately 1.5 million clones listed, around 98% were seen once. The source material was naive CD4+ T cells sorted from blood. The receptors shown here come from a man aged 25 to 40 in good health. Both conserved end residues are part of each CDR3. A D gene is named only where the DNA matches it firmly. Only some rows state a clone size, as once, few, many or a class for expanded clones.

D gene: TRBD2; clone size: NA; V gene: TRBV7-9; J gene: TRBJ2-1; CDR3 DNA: TGTGCCAGCAGCTTATATGGGGCGGGAGAATCATACAATGAGCAGTTCTTC; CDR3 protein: CASSLYGAGESYNEQFF
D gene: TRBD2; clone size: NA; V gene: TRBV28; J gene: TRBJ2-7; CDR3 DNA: TGTGCCAGCAGTTTAGGCTTGGAGGGGCTCACTAGCGGGGCACCCTACGAGCAGTACTTC; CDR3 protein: CASSLGLEGLTSGAPYEQYF
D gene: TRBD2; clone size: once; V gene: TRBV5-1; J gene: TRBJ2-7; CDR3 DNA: TGCGCCAGCAGCCGGGTGAGGGGCGGGAGCTACGAGCAGTACTTC; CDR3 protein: CASSRVRGGSYEQYF
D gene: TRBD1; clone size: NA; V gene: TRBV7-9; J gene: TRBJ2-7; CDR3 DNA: TGTGCCAGCAGCCCGGAGACAGGGCTGGGGTACGAGCAGTACTTC; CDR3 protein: CASSPETGLGYEQYF
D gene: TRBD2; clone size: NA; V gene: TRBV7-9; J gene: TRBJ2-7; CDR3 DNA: TGTGCCAGCAGCCCGCCCCCCCGTTTGAGAGCGGGAGACGAGCAGTACTTC; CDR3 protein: CASSPPPRLRAGDEQYF
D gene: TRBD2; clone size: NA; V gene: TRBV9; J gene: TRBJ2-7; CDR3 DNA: TGTGCCAGCAGCGGTGGGACTAGCCTACTTAGCTCCTACGAGCAGTACTTC; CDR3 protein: CASSGGTSLLSSYEQYF
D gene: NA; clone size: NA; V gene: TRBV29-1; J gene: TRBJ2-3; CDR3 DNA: TGCAGCGTCCGGACAGCTAGCACAGATACGCAGTATTTT; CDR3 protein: CSVRTASTDTQYF
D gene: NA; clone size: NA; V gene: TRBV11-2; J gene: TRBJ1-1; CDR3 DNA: TGTGCCAGCAGCCAGACGGGGGACACTGAAGCTTTCTTT; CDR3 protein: CASSQTGDTEAFF
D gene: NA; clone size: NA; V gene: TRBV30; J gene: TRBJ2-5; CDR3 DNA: TGTGCCTGCGCCGGACAGTTAGGGGAGACCCAGTACTTC; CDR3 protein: CACAGQLGETQYF
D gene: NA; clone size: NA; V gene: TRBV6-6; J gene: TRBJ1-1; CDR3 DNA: TGTGCCAGCAGTTACTCGTTCAGGGAAGCTTTCTTT; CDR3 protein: CASSYSFREAFF
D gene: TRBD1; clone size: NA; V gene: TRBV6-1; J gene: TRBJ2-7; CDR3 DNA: TGTGCCAGCAGTGAAGGCAGGGGGCTAACCTACGAGCAGTACTTC; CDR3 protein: CASSEGRGLTYEQYF
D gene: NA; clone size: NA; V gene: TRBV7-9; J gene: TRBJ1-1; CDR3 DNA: TGTGCCAGCAGCTTAGCGAAGGGGACTGAAGCTTTCTTT; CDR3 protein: CASSLAKGTEAFF
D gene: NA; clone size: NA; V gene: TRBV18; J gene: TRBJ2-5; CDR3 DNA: TGTGCCAGCTCCCCGGCTTCTAGCACGGAGACCCAGTACTTC; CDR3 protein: CASSPASSTETQYF
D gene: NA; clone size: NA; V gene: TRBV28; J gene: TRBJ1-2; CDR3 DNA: TGTGCCAGCACCCTGGCCCAGGTTAACTATGGCTACACCTTC; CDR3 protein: CASTLAQVNYGYTF
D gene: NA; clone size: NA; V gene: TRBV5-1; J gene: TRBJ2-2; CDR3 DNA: TGCGCCAGCAGCTTGGAATGGGCGGGACCCGGGGAGCTGTTTTTT; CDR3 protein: CASSLEWAGPGELFF
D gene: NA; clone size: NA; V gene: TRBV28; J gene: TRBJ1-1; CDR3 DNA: TGTGCCAGCAGCCCCCTACCTGAAGCTTTCTTT; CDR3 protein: CASSPLPEAFF
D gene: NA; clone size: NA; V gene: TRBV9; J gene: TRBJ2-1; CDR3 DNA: TGTGCCAGCAGCGTAGGTACTTACAATGAGCAGTTCTTC; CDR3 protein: CASSVGTYNEQFF
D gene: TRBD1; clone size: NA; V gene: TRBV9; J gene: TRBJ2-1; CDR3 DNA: TGTGCCAGCAGCGTGACAGGGATCTCCTACAATGAGCAGTTCTTC; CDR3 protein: CASSVTGISYNEQFF
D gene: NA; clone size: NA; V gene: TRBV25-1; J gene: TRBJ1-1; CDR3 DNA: TGTGCCAGCAGTATTAAATCTGAAGCTTTCTTT; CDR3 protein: CASSIKSEAFF
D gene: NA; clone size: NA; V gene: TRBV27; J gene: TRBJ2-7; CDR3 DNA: TGTGCCAGCACCCCGGCCGGCCGGACCTACGAGCAGTACTTC; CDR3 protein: CASTPAGRTYEQYF
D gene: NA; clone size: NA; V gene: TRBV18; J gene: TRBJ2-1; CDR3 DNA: TGTGCCAGCTCACAGGGACTCTCCAATGAGCAGTTCTTC; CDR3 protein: CASSQGLSNEQFF
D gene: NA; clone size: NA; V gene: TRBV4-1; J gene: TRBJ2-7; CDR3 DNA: TGCGCCAGCAGCCAAGGACAGGCGTCCTACGAGCAGTACTTC; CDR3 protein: CASSQGQASYEQYF
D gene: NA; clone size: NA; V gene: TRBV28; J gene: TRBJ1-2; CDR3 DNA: TGTGCCAGCAGTTTTCCTTCGGGACTCAGCTATGGCTACACCTTC; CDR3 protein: CASSFPSGLSYGYTF
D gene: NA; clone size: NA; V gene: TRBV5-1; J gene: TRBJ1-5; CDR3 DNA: TGCGCCAGCAGACCCTTGTGGGACAGCAATCAGCCCCAGCATTTT; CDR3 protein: CASRPLWDSNQPQHF
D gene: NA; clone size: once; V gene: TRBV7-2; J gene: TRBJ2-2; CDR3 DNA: TGTGCCAGCAGCTTAAAAGGGGTCTATGGTAGCGCGAACACCGGGGAGCTGTTTTTT; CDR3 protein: CASSLKGVYGSANTGELFF
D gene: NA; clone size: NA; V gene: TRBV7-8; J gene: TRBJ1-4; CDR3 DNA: TGTGCCAGCAGCTACAGCGTGCAGACTAATGAAAAACTGTTTTTT; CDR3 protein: CASSYSVQTNEKLFF
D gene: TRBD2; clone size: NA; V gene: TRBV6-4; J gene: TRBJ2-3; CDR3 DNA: TGTGCCAGCAGTCGACTAGCGGGAGCGGCAGATACGCAGTATTTT; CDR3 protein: CASSRLAGAADTQYF
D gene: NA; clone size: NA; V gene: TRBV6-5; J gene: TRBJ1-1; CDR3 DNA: TGTGCCAGCAGGGATAGAACGAGGGGAGAAGCTTTCTTT; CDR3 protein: CASRDRTRGEAFF
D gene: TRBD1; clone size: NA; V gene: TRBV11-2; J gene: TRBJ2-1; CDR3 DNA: TGTGCCACCCAGCTTGGTCAGGGGGAAGTCTACAATGAGCAGTTCTTC; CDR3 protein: CATQLGQGEVYNEQFF
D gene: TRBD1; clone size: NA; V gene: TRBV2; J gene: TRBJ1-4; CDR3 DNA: TGTGCCAGCAGTAAGGACAGGGGACTACCAACTAATGAAAAACTGTTTTTT; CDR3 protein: CASSKDRGLPTNEKLFF
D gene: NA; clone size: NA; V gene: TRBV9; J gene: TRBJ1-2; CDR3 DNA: TGTGCCAGCAGCGTAGTAGACCGACCTAACTATGGCTACACCTTC; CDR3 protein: CASSVVDRPNYGYTF
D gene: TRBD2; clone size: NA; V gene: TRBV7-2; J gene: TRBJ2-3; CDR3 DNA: TGTGCCAGCAGCTTAGTTGCTAGCGGGAGAGGGTACAGAGATACGCAGTATTTT; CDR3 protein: CASSLVASGRGYRDTQYF
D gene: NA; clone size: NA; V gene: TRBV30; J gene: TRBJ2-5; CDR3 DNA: TGTGCCTGGAATCGACAGACCCAAGAGACCCAGTACTTC; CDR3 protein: CAWNRQTQETQYF
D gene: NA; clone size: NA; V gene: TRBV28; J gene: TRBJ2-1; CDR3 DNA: TGTGCCAGCAGCCTTTTAGCGTATAACAATGAGCAGTTCTTC; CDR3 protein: CASSLLAYNNEQFF
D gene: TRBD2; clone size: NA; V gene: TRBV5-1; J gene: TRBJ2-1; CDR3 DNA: TGCGCCAGCACCCTAGCGGGTCTCTACAATGAGCAGTTCTTC; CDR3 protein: CASTLAGLYNEQFF
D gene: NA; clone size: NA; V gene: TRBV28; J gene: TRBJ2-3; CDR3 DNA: TGTGCCAGCAGCTCCGCTTCGGATACGCAGTATTTT; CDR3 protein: CASSSASDTQYF
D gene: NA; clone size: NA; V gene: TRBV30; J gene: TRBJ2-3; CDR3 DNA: TGTGCCTGGAAAAGCGGAGATACGCAGTATTTT; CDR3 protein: CAWKSGDTQYF
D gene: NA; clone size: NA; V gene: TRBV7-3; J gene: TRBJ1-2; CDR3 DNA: TGTGCCAGCAGCCCACAGGGACTTGACTATGGCTACACCTTC; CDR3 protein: CASSPQGLDYGYTF
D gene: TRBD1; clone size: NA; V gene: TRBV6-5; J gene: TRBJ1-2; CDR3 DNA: TGTGCCAGCAGTTACGGGACAGGGGTGAGGGATGGCTACACCTTC; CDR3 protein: CASSYGTGVRDGYTF
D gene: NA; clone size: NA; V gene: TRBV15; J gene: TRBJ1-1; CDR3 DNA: TGTGCCACCAGCAGAGGGCGGACGAACACTGAAGCTTTCTTT; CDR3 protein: CATSRGRTNTEAFF
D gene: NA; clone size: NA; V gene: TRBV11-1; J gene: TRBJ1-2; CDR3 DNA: TGTGCCAGCAGCTCGGCCCGTAACTATGGCTACACCTTC; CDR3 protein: CASSSARNYGYTF
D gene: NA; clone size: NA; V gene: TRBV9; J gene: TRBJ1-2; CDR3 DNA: TGTGCCAGCAGCGTAGGGCCCCTCACTCCCACCGGCTACACCTTC; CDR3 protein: CASSVGPLTPTGYTF
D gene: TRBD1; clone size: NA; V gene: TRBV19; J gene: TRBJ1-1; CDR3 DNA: TGTGCCAGTAGGGGGGACAGGGGGCTCCTGCAAGCTTTCTTT; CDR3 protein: CASRGDRGLLQAFF
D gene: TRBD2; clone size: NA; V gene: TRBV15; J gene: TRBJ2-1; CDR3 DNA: TGTGCCACCAGCAAGGCCTCCGGGACTAGCGGGACTTATGAGCAGTTCTTC; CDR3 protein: CATSKASGTSGTYEQFF
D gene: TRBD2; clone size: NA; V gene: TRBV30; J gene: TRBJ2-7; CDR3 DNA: TGTGCCTGGAACGTGGGAGGGCGGTACGAGCAGTACTTC; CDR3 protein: CAWNVGGRYEQYF
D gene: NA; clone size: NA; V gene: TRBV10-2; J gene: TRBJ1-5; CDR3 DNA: TGCGCCAGCAGTGAGACCAGGGTAGGACAGCCCCAGCATTTT; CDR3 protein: CASSETRVGQPQHF
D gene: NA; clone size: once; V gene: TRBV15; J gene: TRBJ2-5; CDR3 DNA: TGTGCCACCAGCAGGAACCACCTCGGGCTGCCGTACGAGACCCAGTACTTC; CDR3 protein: CATSRNHLGLPYETQYF
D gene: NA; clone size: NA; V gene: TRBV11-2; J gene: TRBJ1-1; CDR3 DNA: TGTGCCAGCAGCCCTACACGCACTGAAGCTTTCTTT; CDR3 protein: CASSPTRTEAFF
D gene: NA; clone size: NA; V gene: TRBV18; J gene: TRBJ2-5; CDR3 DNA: TGTGCCAGCTCAATCTACCAAGAGACCCAGTACTTC; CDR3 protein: CASSIYQETQYF
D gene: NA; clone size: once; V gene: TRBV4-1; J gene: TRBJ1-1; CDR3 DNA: TGCGCCAGCAGCCAAATCAGTATGAACACTGAAGCTTTCTTT; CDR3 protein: CASSQISMNTEAFF